The rows below give T cell receptor beta chains drawn from one sample of a study of CD8+ T cells in alopecia areata. Here immunoSEQ multiplex PCR was the method, and the copy in TCRdb shows in-frame clones only, minus some. The sample carries 150,000 to 200,000 clones, approximately 65% recorded once. Sequenced material: CD8+ T cells sorted from blood, taken at week 0. Receptors were obtained from a human donor with alopecia areata. CDR3s include the opening cysteine and the closing phenylalanine or tryptophan. D genes are given only for firm matches. Size values are once, few and many counts, or a class for expanded clones, and some rows have none.

TRBV5-1	NA	NA	TRBJ2-3	TGCGCCAGCAGCTTCCACAGGGGCGGGGATTGGGCAGATACGCAGTATTTT	CASSFHRGGDWADTQYF
TRBV29-1	TRBD1	NA	TRBJ2-5	TGCAGCGTTGAAGGGCCTAGGGACAGGGGGCTCCCCGGAGAGACCCAGTACTTC	CSVEGPRDRGLPGETQYF
TRBV30	NA	NA	TRBJ1-2	TGTGCCTGGAGTGTTGGGGCGTATGGCTACACCTTC	CAWSVGAYGYTF
TRBV7-2	NA	NA	TRBJ1-3	TGTGCCAGCAGCCAGACGGAGAGTGGAAACACCATATATTTT	CASSQTESGNTIYF
TRBV7-6	NA	NA	TRBJ2-3	TGTGCCAGCAGCTTAGCGGGGGGCACAGATACGCAGTATTTT	CASSLAGGTDTQYF
TRBV2	NA	once	TRBJ1-4	TGTGCCAGCCATCTCTATGAAAAACTGTTTTTT	CASHLYEKLFF
TRBV29-1	NA	NA	TRBJ2-1	TGCAGCGTCAGGAGGGACTACAATGAGCAGTTCTTC	CSVRRDYNEQFF
TRBV29-1	TRBD1	NA	TRBJ2-2	TGCAGCGTTGAAAAAAGGGACAGGGAGGCCGGGGAGCTGTTTTTT	CSVEKRDREAGELFF
TRBV5-1	TRBD2	NA	TRBJ2-1	TGCGCCAGCAGCCCGGTAGTAGGCGGGGGGGCGGATGAGCAGTTCTTC	CASSPVVGGGADEQFF
TRBV13	TRBD1	NA	TRBJ1-2	TGTGCCAGCAGCGACAGGGGGGGGACTCGCTATGGCTACACCTTC	CASSDRGGTRYGYTF
TRBV7-9	NA	NA	TRBJ1-6	TGTGCCAGCAGCTTAGAGGGGCTTGGGTCACCCCTCCACTTT	CASSLEGLGSPLHF
TRBV5-1	NA	NA	TRBJ2-1	TGCGCCAGCAGCTTGGCCCGCCAAAGCTCCTACAATGAGCAGTTCTTC	CASSLARQSSYNEQFF
TRBV7-8	NA	NA	TRBJ2-7	TGTGCCAGCAGCTTAGCCCCGCGGGGCTACGAGCAGTACTTC	CASSLAPRGYEQYF
TRBV6-5	NA	NA	TRBJ1-6	TGTGCCAGCAGTTACGACAGACTCAGGGCCCTCCACTTT	CASSYDRLRALHF
TRBV4-2	TRBD2	NA	TRBJ2-1	TGTGCCAGCAGCCAGTCGTCTAGCGGGGGTGAGCAGTTCTTC	CASSQSSSGGEQFF
TRBV29-1	NA	few	TRBJ2-7	TGCAGCGTGCCAAAGACAGGTACGGGCGAGCAGTACTTC	CSVPKTGTGEQYF
TRBV30	NA	NA	TRBJ1-1	TGTGCCAGCCGATATGGGGGCACTGAAGCTTTCTTT	CASRYGGTEAFF
TRBV27	TRBD1	NA	TRBJ2-1	TGTGCCAGCGTGGGACAGGGAGGTTTCAATGAGCAGTTCTTC	CASVGQGGFNEQFF
TRBV2	TRBD1	NA	TRBJ1-4	TGTGCCAGCAGCCCGGACAGGGAGGGCGAAAAACTGTTTTTT	CASSPDREGEKLFF
TRBV7-3	TRBD2	few	TRBJ2-7	TGTGCCAGCAGCTACGGGAGGAGATCCGAGCAGTACTTC	CASSYGRRSEQYF
TRBV25-1	NA	few	TRBJ1-5	TGTGCCAGCAGTGGACAGGAGAGGGGCCAGCCCCAGCATTTT	CASSGQERGQPQHF
TRBV5-6	NA	NA	TRBJ1-1	TGTGCCAGCAGCCTGATGCAGAAGAACACTGAAGCTTTCTTT	CASSLMQKNTEAFF
TRBV11-3	NA	NA	TRBJ1-1	TGTGCCAGCAGCCTCGGGGAGAACACTGAAGCTTTCTTT	CASSLGENTEAFF
TRBV15	NA	NA	TRBJ1-4	TGTGCCACCCGTCCGGGGCAGGACCATAATGAAAAACTGTTTTTT	CATRPGQDHNEKLFF
TRBV4-1	NA	NA	TRBJ2-3	TGCGCCAGCAGCCAAGACGACCCCGGCACAGATACGCAGTATTTT	CASSQDDPGTDTQYF
TRBV4-1	NA	NA	TRBJ2-3	TGCGCCAGCAGCTCAGAGGGGGTTTCAGATACGCAGTATTTT	CASSSEGVSDTQYF
TRBV7-8	NA	NA	TRBJ1-2	TGTGCCAGCAGCTCAATATCGGACGGGGGTGACTATGGCTACACCTTC	CASSSISDGGDYGYTF